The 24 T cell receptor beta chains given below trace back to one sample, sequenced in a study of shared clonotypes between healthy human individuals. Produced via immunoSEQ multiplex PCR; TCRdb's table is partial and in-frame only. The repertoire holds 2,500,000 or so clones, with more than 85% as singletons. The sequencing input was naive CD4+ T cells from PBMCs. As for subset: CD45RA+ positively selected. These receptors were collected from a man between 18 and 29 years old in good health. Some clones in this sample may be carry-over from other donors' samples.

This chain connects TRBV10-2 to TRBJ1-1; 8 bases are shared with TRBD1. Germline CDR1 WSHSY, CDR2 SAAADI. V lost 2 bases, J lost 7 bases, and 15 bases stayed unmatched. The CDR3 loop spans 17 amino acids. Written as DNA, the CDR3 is TGCGCCAGCAGTGAGACACGGACAGGGTTGGCCGTCAGTGAAGCTTTCTTT. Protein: CASSETRTGLAVSEAFF.

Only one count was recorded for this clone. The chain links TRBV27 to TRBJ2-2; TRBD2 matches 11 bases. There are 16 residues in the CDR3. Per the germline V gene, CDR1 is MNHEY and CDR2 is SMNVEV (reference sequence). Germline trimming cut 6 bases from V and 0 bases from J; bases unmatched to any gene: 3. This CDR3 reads CASSPGLAANTGELFF. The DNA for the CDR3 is TGTGCCAGCAGCCCGGGACTAGCGGCGAACACCGGGGAGCTGTTTTTT.

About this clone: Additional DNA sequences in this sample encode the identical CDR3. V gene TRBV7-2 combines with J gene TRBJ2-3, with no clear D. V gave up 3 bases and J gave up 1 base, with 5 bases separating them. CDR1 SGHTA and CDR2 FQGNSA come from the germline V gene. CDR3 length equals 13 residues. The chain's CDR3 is CASSLLGTDTQYF. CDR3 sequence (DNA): TGTGCCAGCAGCTTGTTAGGCACAGATACGCAGTATTTT.

This CDR3 reads CASTGANTGELFF. DNA of the CDR3: TGCGCCAGCACAGGGGCGAACACCGGGGAGCTGTTTTTT. The V and J genes are TRBV5-1 and TRBJ2-2; a possible D gene is TRBD1 (6 bases). The CDR3 totals 13 residues. CDR1 is SGHRS, CDR2 YFSETQ, per germline. V shed 6 bases and J shed 0 bases, with 6 bases lying between them.

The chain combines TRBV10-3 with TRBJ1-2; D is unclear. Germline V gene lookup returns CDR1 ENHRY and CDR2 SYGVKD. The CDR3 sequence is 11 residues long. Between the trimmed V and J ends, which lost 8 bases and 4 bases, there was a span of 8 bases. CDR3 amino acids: CAIGEVYGYTF. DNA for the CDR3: TGTGCCATCGGGGAGGTCTATGGCTACACCTTC.

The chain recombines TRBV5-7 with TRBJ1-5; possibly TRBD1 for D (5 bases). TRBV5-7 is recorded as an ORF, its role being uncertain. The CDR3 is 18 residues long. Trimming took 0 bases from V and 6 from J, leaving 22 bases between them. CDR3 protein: CASSLASGQGRSFQPQHF. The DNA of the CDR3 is TGTGCCAGCAGCTTGGCCTCGGGGCAGGGTAGATCATTTCAGCCCCAGCATTTT.

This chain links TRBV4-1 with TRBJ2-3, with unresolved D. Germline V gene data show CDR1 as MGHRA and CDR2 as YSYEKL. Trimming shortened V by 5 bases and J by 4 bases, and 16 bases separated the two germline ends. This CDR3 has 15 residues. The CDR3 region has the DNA TGCGCCAGCAGCACGATAGGGTCGATAGCAGATACGCAGTATTTT. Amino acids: CASSTIGSIADTQYF.

The DNA of the CDR3 is TGTGCCAGCAAAAGCCGGGACAGGGGCCCTGAAGCGAGCAATCAGCCCCAGCATTTT. Translated, it gives CASKSRDRGPEASNQPQHF. The J gene is TRBJ1-5, the V gene TRBV5-8, with 10 bases fitting TRBD1. V shed 6 bases and J 1 base; nucleotides not matched to a gene: 16. The CDR3 spans 19 residues. Germline V gene sequence: CDR1 SGHTS, CDR2 YDEGEE.

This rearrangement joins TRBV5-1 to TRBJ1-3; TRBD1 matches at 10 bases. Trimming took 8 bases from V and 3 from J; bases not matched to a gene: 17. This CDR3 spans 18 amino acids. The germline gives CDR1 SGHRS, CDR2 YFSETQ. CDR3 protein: CASSGTGVDRKVGNTIYF. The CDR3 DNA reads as TGCGCCAGTTCGGGGACAGGGGTGGACCGTAAGGTTGGAAACACCATATATTTT.

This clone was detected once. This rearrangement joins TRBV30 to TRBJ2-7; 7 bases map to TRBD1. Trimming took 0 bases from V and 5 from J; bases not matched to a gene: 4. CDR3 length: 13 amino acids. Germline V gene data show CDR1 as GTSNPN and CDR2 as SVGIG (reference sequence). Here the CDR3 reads CAWSVRQGNEQYF. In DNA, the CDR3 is TGTGCCTGGAGTGTACGACAGGGCAACGAGCAGTACTTC.

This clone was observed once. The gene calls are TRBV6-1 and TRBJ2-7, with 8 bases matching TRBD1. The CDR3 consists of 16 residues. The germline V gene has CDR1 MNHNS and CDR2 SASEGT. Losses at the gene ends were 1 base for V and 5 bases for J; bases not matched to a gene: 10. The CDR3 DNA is TGTGCCAGCAGTGAAGTCCCAGGACAGGGTCGCGACGAGCAGTACTTC. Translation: CASSEVPGQGRDEQYF.

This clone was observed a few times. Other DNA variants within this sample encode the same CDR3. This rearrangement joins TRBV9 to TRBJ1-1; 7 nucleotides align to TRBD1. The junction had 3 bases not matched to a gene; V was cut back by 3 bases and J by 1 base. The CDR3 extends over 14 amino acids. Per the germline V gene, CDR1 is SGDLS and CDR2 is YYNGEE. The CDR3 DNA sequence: TGTGCCAGCAGCGCGGGACAGCGGAACACTGAAGCTTTCTTT. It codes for CASSAGQRNTEAFF.

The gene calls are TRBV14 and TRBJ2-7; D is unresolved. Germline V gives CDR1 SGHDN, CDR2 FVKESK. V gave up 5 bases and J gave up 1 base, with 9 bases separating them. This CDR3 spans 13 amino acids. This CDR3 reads CASSYEISYEQYF. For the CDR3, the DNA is TGTGCCAGCAGCTACGAAATTTCCTACGAGCAGTACTTC. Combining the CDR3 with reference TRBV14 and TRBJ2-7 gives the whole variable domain EAGVTQFPSHSVIEKGQTVTLRCDPISGHDNLYWYRRVMGKEIKFLLHFVKESKQDESGMPNNRFLAERTGGTYSTLKVQPAELEDSGVYFCASSYEISYEQYFGPGTRLTVT.

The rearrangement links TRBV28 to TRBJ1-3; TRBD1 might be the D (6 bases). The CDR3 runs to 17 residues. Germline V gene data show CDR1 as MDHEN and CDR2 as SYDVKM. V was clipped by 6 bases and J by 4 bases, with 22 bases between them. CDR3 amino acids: CASSRLTGTPSGNTIYF. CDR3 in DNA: TGTGCCAGCAGCCGTCTTACAGGGACCCCCTCAGGAAACACCATATATTTT.

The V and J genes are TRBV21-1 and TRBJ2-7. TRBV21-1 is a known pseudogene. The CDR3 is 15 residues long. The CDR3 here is CASSSPGQGGHEQYF. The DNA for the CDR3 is TGTGCCAGCAGCAGTCCAGGGCAGGGCGGGCACGAGCAGTACTTC.

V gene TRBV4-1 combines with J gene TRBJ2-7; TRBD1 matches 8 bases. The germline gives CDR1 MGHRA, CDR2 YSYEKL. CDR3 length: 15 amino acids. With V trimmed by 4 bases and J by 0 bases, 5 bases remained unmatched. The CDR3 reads CASSLTGGSSYEQYF. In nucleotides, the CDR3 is TGCGCCAGCAGCCTTACAGGGGGGAGCTCCTACGAGCAGTACTTC.

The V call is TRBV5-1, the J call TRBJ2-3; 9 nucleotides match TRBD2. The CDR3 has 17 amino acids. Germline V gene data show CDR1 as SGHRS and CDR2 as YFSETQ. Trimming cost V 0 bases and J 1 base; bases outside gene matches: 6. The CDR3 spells CASSLGVVAGGTDTQYF. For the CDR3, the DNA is TGCGCCAGCAGCTTGGGAGTAGTAGCGGGAGGCACAGATACGCAGTATTTT.

This chain's CDR3 is CASSLVVAGANTGELFF. CDR3 coding DNA: TGTGCCAGCAGCTTGGTGGTAGCAGGGGCGAACACCGGGGAGCTGTTTTTT. The chain couples TRBV5-4 to TRBJ2-2, with D maybe TRBD1 (6 bases). CDR1 is SGHNT and CDR2 is YYREEE in the germline V gene (reference sequence). This CDR3 is built from 17 residues. V dropped 0 bases and J dropped 0 bases, with 12 bases sitting between them.

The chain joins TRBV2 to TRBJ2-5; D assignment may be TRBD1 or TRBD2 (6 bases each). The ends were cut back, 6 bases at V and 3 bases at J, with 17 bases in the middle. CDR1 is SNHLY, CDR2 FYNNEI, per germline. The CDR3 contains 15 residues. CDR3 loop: CASSFVGGPEETQYF. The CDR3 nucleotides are TGTGCCAGCAGCTTCGTGGGGGGCCCCGAAGAGACCCAGTACTTC.

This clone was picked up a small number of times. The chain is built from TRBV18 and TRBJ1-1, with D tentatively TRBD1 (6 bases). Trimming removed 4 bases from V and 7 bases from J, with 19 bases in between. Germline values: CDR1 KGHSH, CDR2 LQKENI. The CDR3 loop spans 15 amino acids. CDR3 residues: CASSLAGGQGIEAFF. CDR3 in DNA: TGTGCCAGCTCACTCGCAGGAGGTCAGGGGATTGAAGCTTTCTTT.

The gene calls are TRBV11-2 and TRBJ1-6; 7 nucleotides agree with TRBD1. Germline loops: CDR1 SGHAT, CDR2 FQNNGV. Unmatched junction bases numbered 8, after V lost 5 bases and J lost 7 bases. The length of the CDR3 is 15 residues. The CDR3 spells CASSGRQGRNSPLHF. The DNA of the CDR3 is TGTGCCAGCAGCGGGCGACAGGGTCGGAATTCACCCCTCCACTTT.

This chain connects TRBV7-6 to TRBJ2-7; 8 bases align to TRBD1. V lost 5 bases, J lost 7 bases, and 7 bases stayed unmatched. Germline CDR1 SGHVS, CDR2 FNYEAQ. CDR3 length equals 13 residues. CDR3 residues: CASSRGQGGEQYF. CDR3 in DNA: TGTGCCAGCAGCCGCGGACAGGGAGGAGAGCAGTACTTC.

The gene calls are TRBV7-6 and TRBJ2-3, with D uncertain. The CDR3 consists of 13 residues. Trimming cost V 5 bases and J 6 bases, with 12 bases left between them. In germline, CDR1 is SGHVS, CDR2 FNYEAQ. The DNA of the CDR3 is TGTGCCAGCAGCCCTCTCGAGGCGGATACGCAGTATTTT. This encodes CASSPLEADTQYF.

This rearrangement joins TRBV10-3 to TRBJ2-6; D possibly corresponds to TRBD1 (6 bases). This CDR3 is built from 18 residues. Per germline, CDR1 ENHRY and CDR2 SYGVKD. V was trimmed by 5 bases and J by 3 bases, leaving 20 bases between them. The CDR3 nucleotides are TGTGCCATCAGTCAGGTGGGGGCCCCCGACTATGGGGCCAACGTCCTGACTTTC. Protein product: CAISQVGAPDYGANVLTF.